This TCR beta chain is drawn from a study of blood T cell repertoires in COVID-19. Produced via immunoSEQ multiplex PCR; TCRdb's table is partial and in-frame only. The sample holds around 300,000 clones; 88% are singletons and the top ten take around 2%. V lost 2 bases, J lost 1 base, and 5 bases stayed unmatched. Germline CDR1 reads MNHEY; CDR2 reads SMNVEV (reference sequence). The CDR3 extends over 15 amino acids. The sequence was collected from a woman aged 55-75 years in a cohort exposed to, infected with or recovered from COVID-19 (not recorded which). Input material: PBMCs or T cells enriched from blood (not recorded which). V gene TRBV27 combines with J gene TRBJ2-7; 7 nucleotides line up with TRBD1. CDR3 coding DNA: TGTGCCAGCAGTTTACGGGGACAGTTTTCCTACGAGCAGTACTTC. This sequence encodes CASSLRGQFSYEQYF.